These 9 T cell receptor beta chains came from one sample sequenced in a study of response to subunit inactivated influenza vaccine (dated by TCRdb to 2017 to 2018). Library creation used RT-PCR. The sequencer was an Illumina HiSeq 2500. TCRdb handled the public reads itself, with Q25 trimming in fastp and clone calling in MiXCR, and kept productive beta chains. Records with the same CDR3 protein are collapsed into one entry carrying the most frequent genes and DNA. Counted in this sample were fewer than 400,000 distinct CDR3 sequences; around a fifth of them appeared once. Roughly a tenth of the sample is in the top ten clones. This specimen consisted of PBMCs from blood, obtained around 22 months after vaccination. Source of these receptors: a man aged 45 to 75 who received an inactivated influenza vaccine. Donor details come from another sample of the same person, matched by shared clones.

This clonotype was detected ten times or more. The chain couples TRBV7-9 to TRBJ1-2; 9 bases match TRBD1. J lost 6 bases, V lost 0 bases, and 5 bases had no gene match. CDR1 and CDR2 (germline): SEHNR, FQNEAQ (reference sequence). The CDR3 length is 15 residues. The CDR3 loop is CASSLAGQGGHGYTF. In DNA, the CDR3 is TGTGCCAGCAGCTTAGCGGGACAGGGAGGCCATGGCTACACCTTC.

The chain links TRBV6-1 to TRBJ2-7; 7 bases line up with TRBD2. Unmatched junction bases numbered 5, after V lost 1 base and J lost 2 bases. The CDR3 length is 15 residues. The germline V gene has CDR1 MNHNS and CDR2 SASEGT. The chain's CDR3 is CASSEGSSGTYEQYF. CDR3 nucleotides: TGTGCCAGCAGTGAAGGCTCTAGCGGAACCTACGAGCAGTACTTC.

The chain is built from TRBV5-1 and TRBJ2-2; D might be TRBD1 or TRBD2, each matching 5 bases. CDR3 length: 16 amino acids. CDR1 is SGHRS, CDR2 YFSETQ, per germline. The V end was cut by 5 bases, the J end by 0 bases, with 14 bases between. CDR3 region: CASSSNPGPNTGELFF. Here the CDR3 DNA reads TGCGCCAGCAGTTCGAACCCGGGACCGAACACCGGGGAGCTGTTTTTT.

The gene calls are TRBV29-1 and TRBJ2-5; 8 bases line up with TRBD1. The germline CDR1 and CDR2 sequences are SQVTM and ANQGSEA. V gave up 5 bases and J gave up 7 bases; unmatched junction bases: 6. The CDR3 sequence is 12 residues long. The CDR3 reads CSVRQGPGTQYF. The CDR3 DNA is TGCAGCGTTCGACAGGGGCCCGGGACCCAGTACTTC.

The chain links TRBV5-1 to TRBJ2-3, with unresolved D. Per germline, CDR1 SGHRS and CDR2 YFSETQ. The CDR3 has 16 residues. Trimming took 0 bases from V and 4 from J, leaving 15 bases between them. The CDR3 is CASSLDGVVFADTQYF. The DNA for the CDR3 is TGCGCCAGCAGCTTGGATGGTGTCGTTTTCGCAGATACGCAGTATTTT.

The chain is built from TRBV2 and TRBJ2-1; the D gene is possibly TRBD2 (5 bases). The CDR3 runs to 15 residues. Per the germline V gene, CDR1 is SNHLY and CDR2 is FYNNEI. V was trimmed by 3 bases and J by 0 bases, leaving 9 bases between them. Written as DNA, the CDR3 is TGTGCCAGCAGTGATTTAGCGAGCTCCTACAATGAGCAGTTCTTC. Amino acid sequence: CASSDLASSYNEQFF. The complete variable domain, with remaining parts taken from reference TRBV2 and TRBJ2-1, reads EPEVTQTPSHQVTQMGQEVILRCVPISNHLYFYWYRQILGQKVEFLVSFYNNEISEKSEIFDDQFSVERPDGSNFTLKIRSTKLEDSAMYFCASSDLASSYNEQFFGPGTRLTVL.

This clonotype was seen ten or more times. The V call is TRBV6-4, the J call TRBJ1-5; D is perhaps TRBD1 (5 bases). CDR1 and CDR2 from the germline V gene are MRHNA and SNTAGT. V was pared by 6 bases and J by 15 bases, with 9 bases between. The CDR3 length is 9 residues. CDR3 amino acids: CASSGGRHF. The CDR3 bases are TGTGCCAGCAGCGGGGGAAGGCATTTT.

This clonotype was counted only a few times. This chain links TRBV20-1 with TRBJ1-2; 8 nucleotides align to TRBD1. Germline V gene data show CDR1 as DFQATT and CDR2 as SNEGSKA (reference sequence). CDR3 length: 16 residues. Trimming at V came to 2 bases and at J to 2 bases, leaving 10 bases not matched to a gene. The CDR3 DNA is TGCAGTGCTAGATACTATTGGGACAGGCGAAACTATGGCTACACCTTC. Amino acids: CSARYYWDRRNYGYTF.

The chain joins TRBV5-1 to TRBJ2-1; no firm D call. This CDR3 has 17 residues. V shed 0 bases and J shed 0 bases, with 13 bases lying between them. Germline V gives CDR1 SGHRS, CDR2 YFSETQ. The CDR3 sequence: CASSLAPRHSSYNEQFF. The CDR3 DNA reads TGCGCCAGCAGCTTGGCCCCAAGGCATAGCTCCTACAATGAGCAGTTCTTC.